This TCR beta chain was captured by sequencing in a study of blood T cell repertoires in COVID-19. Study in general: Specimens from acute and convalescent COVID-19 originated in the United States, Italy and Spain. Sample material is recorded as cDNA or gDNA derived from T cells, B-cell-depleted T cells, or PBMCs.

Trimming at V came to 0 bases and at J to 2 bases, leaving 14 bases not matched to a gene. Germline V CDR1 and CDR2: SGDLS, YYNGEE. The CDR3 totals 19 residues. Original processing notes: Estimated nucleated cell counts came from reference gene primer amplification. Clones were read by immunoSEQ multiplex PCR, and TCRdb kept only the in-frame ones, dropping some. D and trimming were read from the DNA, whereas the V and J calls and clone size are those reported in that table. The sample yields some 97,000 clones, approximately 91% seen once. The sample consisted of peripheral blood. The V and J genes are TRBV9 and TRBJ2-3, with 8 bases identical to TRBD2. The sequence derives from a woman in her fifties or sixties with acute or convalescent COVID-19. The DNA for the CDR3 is TGTGCCAGCAGCGTAGAGCCCAGGGGACTAGGAGGGATCACAGATACGCAGTATTTT. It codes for CASSVEPRGLGGITDTQYF.